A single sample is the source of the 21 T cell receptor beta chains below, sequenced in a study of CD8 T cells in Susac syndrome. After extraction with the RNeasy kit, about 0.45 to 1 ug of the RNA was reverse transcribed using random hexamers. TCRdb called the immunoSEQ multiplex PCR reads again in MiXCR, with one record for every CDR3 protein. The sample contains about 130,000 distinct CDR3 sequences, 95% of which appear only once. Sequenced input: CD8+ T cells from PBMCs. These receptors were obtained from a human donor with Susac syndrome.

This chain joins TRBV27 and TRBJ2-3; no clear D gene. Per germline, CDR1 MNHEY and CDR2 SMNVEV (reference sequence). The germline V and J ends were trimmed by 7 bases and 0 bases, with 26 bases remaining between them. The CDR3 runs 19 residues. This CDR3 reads CASKSSGYSDLDSTDTQYF. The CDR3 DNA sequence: TGTGCCAGCAAATCCTCGGGCTATTCAGACCTTGATAGCACAGATACGCAGTATTTT.

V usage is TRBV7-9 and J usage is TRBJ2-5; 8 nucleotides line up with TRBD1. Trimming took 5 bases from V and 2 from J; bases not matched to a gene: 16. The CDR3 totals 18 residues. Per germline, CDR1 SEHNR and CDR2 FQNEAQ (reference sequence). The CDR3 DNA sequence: TGTGCCAGCAGCCGGACAGGGTTTCGGGGGTCCAATCAAGAGACCCAGTACTTC. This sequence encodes CASSRTGFRGSNQETQYF.

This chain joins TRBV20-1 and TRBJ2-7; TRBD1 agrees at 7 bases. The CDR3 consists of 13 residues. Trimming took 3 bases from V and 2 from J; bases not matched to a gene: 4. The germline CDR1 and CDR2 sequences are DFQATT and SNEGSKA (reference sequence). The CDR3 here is CSASKGAAYEQYF. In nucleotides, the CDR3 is TGCAGTGCTAGTAAGGGGGCGGCCTACGAGCAGTACTTC.

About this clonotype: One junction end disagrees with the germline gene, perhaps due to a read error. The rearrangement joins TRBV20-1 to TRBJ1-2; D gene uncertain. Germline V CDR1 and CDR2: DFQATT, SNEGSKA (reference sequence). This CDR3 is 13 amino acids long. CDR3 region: CSARDLGGYGYTF. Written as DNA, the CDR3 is TGCAGTGCGAGAGATTTAGGTGGCTATGGCTACACCTTC.

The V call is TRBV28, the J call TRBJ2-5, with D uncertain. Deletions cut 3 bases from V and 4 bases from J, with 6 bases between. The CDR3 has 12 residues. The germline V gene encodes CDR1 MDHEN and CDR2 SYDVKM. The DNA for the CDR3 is TGTGCCAGCAGTTTTTGGGGAGAGACCCAGTACTTC. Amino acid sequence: CASSFWGETQYF.

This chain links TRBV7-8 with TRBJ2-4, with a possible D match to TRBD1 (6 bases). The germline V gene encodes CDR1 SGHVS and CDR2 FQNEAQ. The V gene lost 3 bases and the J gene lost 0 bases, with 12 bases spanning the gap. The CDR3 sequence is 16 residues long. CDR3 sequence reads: CASSLGAGPAKNIQYF. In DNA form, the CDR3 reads TGTGCCAGCAGCTTGGGGGCGGGCCCAGCCAAAAACATTCAGTACTTC. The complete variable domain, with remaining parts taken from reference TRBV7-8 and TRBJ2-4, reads GAGVSQSPRYKVAKRGQDVALRCDPISGHVSLFWYQQALGQGPEFLTYFQNEAQLDKSGLPSDRFFAERPEGSVSTLKIQRTQQEDSAVYLCASSLGAGPAKNIQYFGAGTRLSVL.

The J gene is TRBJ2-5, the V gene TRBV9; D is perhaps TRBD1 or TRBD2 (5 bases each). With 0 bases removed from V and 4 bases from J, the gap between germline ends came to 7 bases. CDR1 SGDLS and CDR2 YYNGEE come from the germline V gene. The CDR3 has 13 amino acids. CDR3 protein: CASSVGGVETQYF. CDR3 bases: TGTGCCAGCAGCGTAGGAGGGGTAGAGACCCAGTACTTC.

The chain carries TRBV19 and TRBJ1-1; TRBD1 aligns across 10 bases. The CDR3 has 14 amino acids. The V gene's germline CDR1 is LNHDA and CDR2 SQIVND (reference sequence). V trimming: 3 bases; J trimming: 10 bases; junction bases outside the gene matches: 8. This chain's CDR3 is CASSILDRGDLAFF. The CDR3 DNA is TGTGCCAGTAGTATTCTGGACAGGGGGGACTTAGCTTTCTTT.

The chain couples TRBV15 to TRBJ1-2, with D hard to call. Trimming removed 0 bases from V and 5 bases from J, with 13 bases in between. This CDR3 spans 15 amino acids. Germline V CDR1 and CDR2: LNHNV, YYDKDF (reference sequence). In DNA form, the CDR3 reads TGTGCCACCAGCAGAGAGAGCACCTCCCAATATGGCTACACCTTC. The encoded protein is CATSRESTSQYGYTF.

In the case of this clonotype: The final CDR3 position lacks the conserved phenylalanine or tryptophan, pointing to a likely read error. The CDR3 region is CSVVNGNTEAFL. The CDR3 region has the DNA TGCAGCGTTGTGAACGGGAACACTGAAGCTTTCCTT. The chain uses TRBV29-1 and TRBJ1-1, with D unresolved. The V end was cut by 4 bases, the J end by 1 base, with 7 bases between. This CDR3 has 12 amino acids. Looked up from germline, CDR1 is SQVTM and CDR2 is ANQGSEA.

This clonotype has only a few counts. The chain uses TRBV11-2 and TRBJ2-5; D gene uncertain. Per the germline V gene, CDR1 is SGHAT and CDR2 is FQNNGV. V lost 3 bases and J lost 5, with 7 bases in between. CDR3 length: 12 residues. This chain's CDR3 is CASSLGSETQYF. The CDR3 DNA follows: TGTGCCAGCAGCTTGGGGTCGGAGACCCAGTACTTC. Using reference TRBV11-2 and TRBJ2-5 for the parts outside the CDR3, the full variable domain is EAGVAQSPRYKIIEKRQSVAFWCNPISGHATLYWYQQILGQGPKLLIQFQNNGVVDDSQLPKDRFSAERLKGVDSTLKIQPAKLEDSAVYLCASSLGSETQYFGPGTRLLVL.

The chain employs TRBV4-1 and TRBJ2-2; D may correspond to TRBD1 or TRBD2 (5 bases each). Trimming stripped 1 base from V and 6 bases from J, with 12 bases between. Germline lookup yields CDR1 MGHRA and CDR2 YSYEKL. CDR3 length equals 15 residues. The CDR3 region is CASSQVAGSAGELFF. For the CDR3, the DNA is TGCGCCAGCAGCCAAGTAGCAGGGAGCGCCGGGGAGCTGTTTTTT.

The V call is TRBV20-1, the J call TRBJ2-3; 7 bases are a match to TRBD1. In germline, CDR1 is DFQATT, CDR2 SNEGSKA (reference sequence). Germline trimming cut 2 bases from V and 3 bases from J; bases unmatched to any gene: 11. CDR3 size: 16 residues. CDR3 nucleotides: TGCAGTGCTAGATCCACAGGGGAGATCTCGACAGATACGCAGTATTTT. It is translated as CSARSTGEISTDTQYF.

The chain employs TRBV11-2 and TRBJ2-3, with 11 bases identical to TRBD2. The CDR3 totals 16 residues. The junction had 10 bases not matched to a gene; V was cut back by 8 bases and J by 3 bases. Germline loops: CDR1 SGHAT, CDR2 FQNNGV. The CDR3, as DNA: TGTGCCAGCCTAACCTTAGCGGGAGGGCCGACAGATACGCAGTATTTT. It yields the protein CASLTLAGGPTDTQYF.

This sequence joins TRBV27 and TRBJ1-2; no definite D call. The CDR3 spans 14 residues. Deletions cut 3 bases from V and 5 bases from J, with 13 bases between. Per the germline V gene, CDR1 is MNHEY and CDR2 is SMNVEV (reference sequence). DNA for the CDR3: TGTGCCAGCAGTTTGACGTCCTCCGCTTATGGCTACACCTTC. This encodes CASSLTSSAYGYTF.

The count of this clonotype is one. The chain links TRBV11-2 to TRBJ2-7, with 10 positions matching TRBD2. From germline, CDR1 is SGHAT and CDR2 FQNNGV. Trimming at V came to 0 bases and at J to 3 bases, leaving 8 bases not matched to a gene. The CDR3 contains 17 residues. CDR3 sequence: CASSLDEWTSGIYEQYF. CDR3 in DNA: TGTGCCAGCAGCTTAGATGAGTGGACTAGCGGTATCTACGAGCAGTACTTC.

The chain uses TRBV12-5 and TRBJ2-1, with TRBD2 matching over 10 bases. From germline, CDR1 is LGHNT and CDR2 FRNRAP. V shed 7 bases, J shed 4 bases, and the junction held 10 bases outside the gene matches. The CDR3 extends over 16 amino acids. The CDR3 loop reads CASASELAGLYNEQFF. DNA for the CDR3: TGTGCTAGTGCCTCGGAACTAGCGGGATTGTACAATGAGCAGTTCTTC.

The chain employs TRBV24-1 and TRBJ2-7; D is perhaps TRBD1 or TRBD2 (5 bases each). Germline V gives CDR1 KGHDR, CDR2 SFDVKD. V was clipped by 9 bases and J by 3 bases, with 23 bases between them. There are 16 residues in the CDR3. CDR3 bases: TGTGCCACCCCCGGGGACGCGAGACCCCACCTCTACGAGCAGTACTTC. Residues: CATPGDARPHLYEQYF.

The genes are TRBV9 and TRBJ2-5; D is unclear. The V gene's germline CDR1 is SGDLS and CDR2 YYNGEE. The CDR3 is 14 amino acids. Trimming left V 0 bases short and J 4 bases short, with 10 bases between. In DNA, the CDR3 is TGTGCCAGCAGCGTAGACGGCTCCCCAGAGACCCAGTACTTC. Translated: CASSVDGSPETQYF.

The CDR3 spells CASSLGASGIWEQYF. CDR3 in DNA: TGTGCCAGCAGCCTAGGGGCTAGCGGGATTTGGGAGCAGTACTTC. The chain recombines TRBV11-3 with TRBJ2-7; 9 bases agree with TRBD2. The germline gives CDR1 SGHNT, CDR2 YENEEA. The CDR3 loop spans 15 amino acids. V shed 5 bases, J shed 7 bases, and the junction held 12 bases outside the gene matches.

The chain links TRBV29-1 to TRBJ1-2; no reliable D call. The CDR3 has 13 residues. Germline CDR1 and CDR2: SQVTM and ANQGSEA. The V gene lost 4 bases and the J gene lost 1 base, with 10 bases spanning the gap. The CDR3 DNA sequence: TGCAGCGTTGGGGAGGGCAGTAACTATGGCTACACCTTC. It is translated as CSVGEGSNYGYTF.